The present T cell receptor beta chain was sequenced within a study of T-cell reconstitution after alpha-beta-depleted transplantation in children. Study-level points and caveats: By about two months after transplant, alpha-beta T cells reportedly arose from several hundred graft clones that had expanded.

This clonotype was seen more than once but under ten times. Its antigen is not identified. Construction of the TCRbeta library involved unique molecular identifiers. MiXCR was run by TCRdb on the PCR reads, yielding one entry per CDR3 protein. The table records about 110,000 distinct CDR3 sequences, 5.5% to 7% of them present only once. The clonotype was recovered from a male patient aged 2-9 years who had a stem cell transplant for acute lymphoblastic leukemia, so the T cells may come from the graft donor. The sequencing here drew on PBMCs, mostly from graft donor cells, taken 360 days after TCRalphabeta/CD19-depleted stem cell transplant.

Here the CDR3 DNA reads TGCGCCAGCAGCCAATATCCGGGGGTTGAAGCTTTCTTT. As protein: CASSQYPGVEAFF. V usage is TRBV4-3 and J usage is TRBJ1-1, with D maybe TRBD1 (5 bases). Germline V gene sequence: CDR1 LGHNA, CDR2 YSLEER. The V end was cut by 2 bases, the J end by 7 bases, with 11 bases between. The CDR3 spans 13 residues.